In its sample, the clone carrying this TCR beta chain was seen once. The source of the sample is a study of CD8 T cells in Susac syndrome. The RNA, 0.5 to 1 ug, was put through reverse transcription using random hexamers. The TCR beta CDR3 was amplified by immunoSEQ multiplex PCR across 54 Vbeta, 13 Jbeta. TCRdb reprocessed the immunoSEQ multiplex PCR reads with MiXCR, giving one entry per CDR3 protein. This sample carries roughly 120,000 distinct CDR3 sequences, less than 95% of them seen once, and the ten largest clones take 0.095% to 0.15%. The CDR3 contains 12 residues. V was clipped by 8 bases and J by 2 bases; unmatched bases: 2. CDR1 and CDR2 (germline): LNHDA, SQIVND (reference sequence). Sequencing targeted TCR beta in blood CD8+ and CD4+ T cells. The multiple sclerosis control cohort comprised treatment-naive individuals presenting with stable or active relapsing-remitting disease. It was negative isolation that provided the CD8+ and CD4+ T cells, whereas TEMRA cells were enriched by FACS.

Material: CD4+ T cells from PBMCs. This chain uses TRBV19 with TRBJ2-7, with 8 bases matching TRBD1. The receptor was isolated from a human donor with multiple sclerosis. The CDR3 region has the DNA TGTGCCAGTGGGGGACAGGCCTACGAGCAGTACTTC. It is translated as CASGGQAYEQYF.